This TCR beta chain was observed in a study of blood T cell repertoires in COVID-19. At the level of the study: Samples of COVID-19 (acute and convalescent) were obtained from the United States, Italy and Spain.

The germline gives CDR1 MNHNS, CDR2 SASEGT. Trimming removed 1 base from V and 2 bases from J, with 9 bases in between. The CDR3 loop spans 14 amino acids. Participant age was 18 to 89 years, and participants resided in fewer than 30 US areas. Original processing notes: Amplification from reference gene primers served as the basis for estimated nucleated cell counts. Produced via immunoSEQ multiplex PCR; TCRdb's table is partial and in-frame only. V and J calls and clone size follow that table, whereas D and trimming were derived from the DNA. The sample shows about 190,000 clones, around 85% of them seen only once.

The chain carries TRBV6-1 and TRBJ2-7; tentative D call: TRBD1 (6 bases). What was sequenced was PBMCs or T cells enriched from blood (not recorded which). The source of this sequence is a woman between 25 and 40 years old who had recovered from COVID-19. The CDR3 DNA reads as TGTGCCAGCAGTGAAGATGGGGGCCCCTACGAGCAGTACTTC. Protein product: CASSEDGGPYEQYF.